A few counts support the clone carrying this TCR beta chain. Antigen specificity is unknown. The sample comes from a study of response to subunit inactivated influenza vaccine. Germline CDR1 is DFQATT and CDR2 is SNEGSKA (reference sequence). CDR3 length: 14 amino acids. Trimming removed 5 bases at V and 2 bases at J, with 15 bases between. Findings and caveats of the study: Each seasonal flu vaccination may recruit only limited new T cells, authors suggested.

TCRdb independently ran MiXCR on the RT-PCR reads; one entry per CDR3 protein. This sample has 300,000 to 350,000 distinct CDR3 sequences, with approximately 20% found just once. This TCR derives from a man in his fifties or sixties who received an inactivated influenza vaccine. The V gene is TRBV20-1, the J gene TRBJ2-5; D is unclear. Here the sequenced sample was PBMCs from blood, taken approximately 22 months after vaccination. The CDR3 DNA sequence: TGCAGTGCTCCACCCATCGGCAGTCAAGAGACCCAGTACTTC. This encodes CSAPPIGSQETQYF.